This T cell receptor (beta chain) was recorded in a study of T cells in Graves' hyperthyroidism and ophthalmopathy. This clonotype has only a few counts. V was pared by 4 bases and J by 0 bases, with 10 bases between. Germline loops: CDR1 ENHRY, CDR2 SYGVKD. This CDR3 has 14 residues. Researchers took RNA transcripts and amplified the TCR beta CDR3 regions from them. TCR CDR3 underwent first-round RT-PCR with the HTBI primer set. TCRdb re-called the multiplex PCR reads through MiXCR, storing one row per CDR3 protein. Of approximately 360,000 distinct CDR3 sequences in the sample, 15% to 19% are singletons; the top ten hold 25% to 30%.

The receptor comes from a young woman with Graves' hyperthyroidism that later progressed to Graves' ophthalmopathy. This chain connects TRBV10-3 to TRBJ2-7; the D gene is possibly TRBD2 (6 bases). What was sequenced was blood. The CDR3 is CAISGTGSSYEQYF. CDR3 nucleotide sequence: TGTGCCATCAGTGGGACCGGGAGCTCCTACGAGCAGTACTTC.